This record looks at one TCR beta chain sequence and its context. These data come from a study of T cell changes during pregnancy in multiple sclerosis. The length of the CDR3 is 14 residues. Trimming pared 6 bases from V and 2 bases from J, leaving 11 bases between. Germline CDR1 reads MDHEN; CDR2 reads SYDVKM. Clones were sequenced by immunoSEQ multiplex PCR, and TCRdb holds only the in-frame ones, with some missing. The data show 20,000 to 25,000 clones, with roughly 87% seen just once and 6% to 8.5% held by the top ten. Here the sequenced sample was CD8+ T cells from peripheral blood mononuclear cells, taken after pregnancy. The sequence was collected from a female donor with multiple sclerosis, enrolled in a pregnancy study. The V gene is TRBV28, the J gene TRBJ2-1, with a possible D match to TRBD2 (6 bases). The CDR3 sequence: CASSTSGAYNEQFF. CDR3 in DNA: TGTGCCAGCAGCACCTCGGGGGCCTACAATGAGCAGTTCTTC.